The 13 T cell receptor beta chains reported below all come from one sample, sequenced in a study of shared clonotypes between healthy human individuals. Using immunoSEQ multiplex PCR, the repertoire was profiled, and TCRdb retains in-frame clones only, with some absent. The data hold 950,000 to 1,300,000 clones, with 65% to 75% observed a single time. Material for sequencing was memory CD4+ T cells sorted from blood. Subset noted: CD45RA-negative fraction. The receptors stem from a man aged 18 to 30 in good health.

This rearrangement joins TRBV5-1 to TRBJ2-7; 7 bases line up with TRBD1. The CDR3 covers 15 residues. Germline CDR1 is SGHRS and CDR2 is YFSETQ. V dropped 0 bases and J dropped 2; count of bases not matched to a gene: 5. CDR3: CASSLGQGPPYEQYF. CDR3 DNA: TGCGCCAGCAGCTTGGGACAGGGACCACCCTACGAGCAGTACTTC.

Worth noting for this clone: At the DNA level, this CDR3 is encoded by other sequences in the same sample as well. The chain couples TRBV5-1 to TRBJ2-5, with D possibly TRBD1 on 5 matching bases. This CDR3 region has 11 residues. V lost 4 bases to trimming and J lost 5 bases, with 6 bases between them. Germline CDR1 and CDR2: SGHRS and YFSETQ. CDR3 sequence reads: CASSQGETQYF. The CDR3 nucleotides read TGCGCCAGCAGCCAGGGCGAGACCCAGTACTTC.

This clone was seen repeatedly, ten times or more. The J gene is TRBJ2-1, the V gene TRBV12-5; D unresolved. CDR3 length: 13 residues. Germline CDR1 reads LGHNT; CDR2 reads FRNRAP. V was clipped by 4 bases and J by 15 bases, with 19 bases between them. The CDR3 protein is CASGSPTHNSGFF. In DNA, the CDR3 is TGTGCTAGTGGTTCCCCTACCCACAATTCAGGGTTCTTC.

The chain employs TRBV19 and TRBJ2-7; tentatively, D is TRBD1 or TRBD2 (5 bases each). Trimming took 1 base from V and 6 from J, leaving 10 bases between them. The CDR3 spans 13 residues. Per germline, CDR1 LNHDA and CDR2 SQIVND (reference sequence). The CDR3 DNA sequence: TGTGCCAGTAGTATAGTTGCAGGGACCGAGCAGTACTTC. This gives the protein CASSIVAGTEQYF.

This rearrangement joins TRBV5-4 to TRBJ1-2; 7 bases are a match to TRBD1. The CDR3 runs 13 residues. Per the germline V gene, CDR1 is SGHNT and CDR2 is YYREEE (reference sequence). The J segment lost 3 bases and the V segment lost 5 bases, leaving 4 bases of the junction unmatched. Here the CDR3 reads CASRVGTDYGYTF. CDR3 coding DNA: TGTGCCAGCAGGGTCGGGACAGACTATGGCTACACCTTC.

The rearrangement joins TRBV4-1 to TRBJ1-6; D uncertain. This CDR3 comprises 14 residues. The V gene's germline CDR1 is MGHRA and CDR2 YSYEKL. V lost 0 bases to trimming and J lost 10 bases, with 10 bases between them. This CDR3 is CASSQDMRYSPLHF. CDR3 sequence (DNA): TGCGCCAGCAGCCAAGATATGAGATACTCACCCCTCCACTTT.

This sequence joins TRBV2 and TRBJ2-7; possibly TRBD1 or TRBD2 for D (8 bases each). Trimming removed 4 bases from V and 0 bases from J, with 25 bases in between. CDR1 is SNHLY and CDR2 is FYNNEI in the germline V gene. The CDR3 sequence is 19 residues long. The CDR3 sequence is CASSVGQGAKGTSSYEQYF. The DNA of the CDR3 is TGTGCCAGCAGTGTCGGGCAGGGGGCTAAGGGGACTAGCTCCTACGAGCAGTACTTC.

This clone was detected many times. This chain joins TRBV5-1 and TRBJ2-5; 8 nucleotides match TRBD1. Germline V lookup: CDR1 SGHRS, CDR2 YFSETQ. The CDR3 sequence is 15 residues long. The junction had 5 bases not matched to a gene; V was cut back by 1 base and J by 3 bases. The CDR3 is CASSLTGGFEETQYF. As DNA, the CDR3 is TGCGCCAGCAGCTTGACAGGGGGGTTTGAAGAGACCCAGTACTTC.

This sequence joins TRBV27 and TRBJ1-6; TRBD1 matches 9 bases. The CDR3 is 20 amino acids. V shed 2 bases and J 9 bases; nucleotides not matched to a gene: 20. Germline V gives CDR1 MNHEY, CDR2 SMNVEV (reference sequence). In nucleotides, the CDR3 is TGTGCCAGCAGTTTAAAACCGGGACAGGGCCGTTCGCCGGGAGGTTCACCCCTCCACTTT. This sequence encodes CASSLKPGQGRSPGGSPLHF.

This rearrangement joins TRBV28 to TRBJ1-1, with 7 bases lining up with TRBD1. The CDR3 has 15 amino acids. V gave up 3 bases and J gave up 2 bases; unmatched junction bases: 6. The V gene's germline CDR1 is MDHEN and CDR2 SYDVKM. In DNA form, the CDR3 reads TGTGCCAGCAGTTTCACAGGGGCCATTAACACTGAAGCTTTCTTT. This translates into CASSFTGAINTEAFF.

This chain joins TRBV19 and TRBJ2-5; D may be TRBD2 (7 bases). CDR3 length equals 16 residues. Trimming took off 2 bases at V and 5 bases at J, with 18 bases between the two ends. Germline loops: CDR1 LNHDA, CDR2 SQIVND (reference sequence). Here the CDR3 reads CASSILSGAGRETQYF. CDR3 sequence (DNA): TGTGCCAGTAGTATATTATCGGGGGCCGGGAGGGAGACCCAGTACTTC.

V usage is TRBV5-4 and J usage is TRBJ1-2; D may be TRBD1 (5 bases). The germline CDR1 and CDR2 sequences are SGHNT and YYREEE (reference sequence). V gave up 1 base and J gave up 4 bases, with 11 bases separating them. This CDR3 is built from 14 residues. CDR3 DNA sequence: TGTGCCAGCAGCTTGTCCACGGGGGGCTATGGCTACACCTTC. This codes for CASSLSTGGYGYTF.

This chain joins TRBV2 and TRBJ2-2; 9 bases are a match to TRBD1. The germline CDR1 and CDR2 sequences are SNHLY and FYNNEI. The V and J ends lost 6 bases and 7 bases, in that order; junction bases with no gene match: 6. The CDR3 is 14 residues long. The CDR3: CASSLGQGSGELFF. The CDR3 DNA sequence: TGTGCCAGCAGCTTGGGACAGGGCAGCGGGGAGCTGTTTTTT.